The next 15 T cell receptor beta chains were all read from a single sample in a study of tumor-infiltrating lymphocytes in oesophageal squamous cell carcinoma. TCRdb ran MiXCR on the PCR reads and lists one entry per CDR3 protein. The table has over 11,000 distinct CDR3 sequences, roughly 44% seen once. Sequencing input: blood. The receptors here all came from a male donor with esophageal squamous cell carcinoma.

Relative to its sample, this clonotype is medium-sized. The V and J genes are TRBV7-6 and TRBJ2-2; 7 bases map to TRBD2. This CDR3 is built from 17 residues. In germline, CDR1 is SGHVS, CDR2 FNYEAQ. V was pared by 1 base and J by 1 base, with 6 bases of the junction left unmatched. The CDR3 sequence is CASSLGASGVNTGELFF. CDR3 sequence (DNA): TGTGCCAGCAGCTTAGGAGCTAGCGGAGTGAACACCGGGGAGCTGTTTTTT.

This clonotype has a handful of counts. The chain combines TRBV7-3 with TRBJ2-5; tentatively, D is TRBD1 (5 bases). CDR3 length: 14 residues. The germline V gene has CDR1 SGHTA and CDR2 FQGTGA. V gave up 2 bases and J gave up 5 bases, with 12 bases separating them. The CDR3 is CASSLGQGLETQYF. The CDR3 DNA reads TGTGCCAGCAGCTTAGGGCAGGGTCTGGAGACCCAGTACTTC.

This clonotype was observed once. The chain joins TRBV2 to TRBJ1-5; TRBD1 might be the D (5 bases). The V and J ends lost 4 bases and 7 bases respectively, with 11 bases between them. This CDR3 contains 13 residues. CDR1 is SNHLY, CDR2 FYNNEI, per germline. CDR3 region: CASSVGREQPQHF. The CDR3, as DNA: TGTGCCAGCAGTGTAGGCAGGGAGCAGCCCCAGCATTTT.

V and J are TRBV7-2 and TRBJ2-3, with TRBD2 as a possible D gene (7 bases). The CDR3 contains 14 residues. Germline-derived CDR1 and CDR2 are SGHTA and FQGNSA. The V and J ends lost 3 bases and 4 bases respectively, with 11 bases between them. CDR3: CASSFAGAADTQYF. The CDR3 DNA is TGTGCCAGCAGCTTTGCGGGGGCGGCAGATACGCAGTATTTT.

There are a few counts of this clonotype. The chain links TRBV6-1 to TRBJ2-5; 7 bases are shared with TRBD1. The CDR3 has 14 residues. Looked up from germline, CDR1 is MNHNS and CDR2 is SASEGT. V shed 5 bases, J shed 3 bases, and the junction held 6 bases outside the gene matches. This chain's CDR3 is CASSPITGEETQYF. CDR3 nucleotide sequence: TGTGCCAGCAGTCCTATAACAGGGGAAGAGACCCAGTACTTC.

The chain links TRBV7-9 to TRBJ2-6; D gene ambiguous. The tail of the sequence fits TRBJ2-5 better, so the J call may be wrong. Germline loops: CDR1 SEHNR, CDR2 FQNEAQ (reference sequence). The CDR3 consists of 14 residues. CDR3 in DNA: TGTGCCAGCACCCAAAGTAGAGGCCAAGAGACCCAGTACTTC. This codes for CASTQSRGQETQYF.

This clonotype showed up many times. CDR3 in amino acids: CATSEGSARSHNEQYF. The DNA for the CDR3 is TGTGCCACCAGTGAGGGATCTGCCCGATCCCACAATGAGCAGTACTTC. J is TRBJ2-1 and V is TRBV24-1, with D unresolved. The DNA matches TRBJ2-7 better at its end, which makes the J call doubtful. CDR1 is KGHDR, CDR2 SFDVKD, per germline. The CDR3 spans 16 residues.

This clonotype was detected only a few times. With a much larger clone just one base away, this may be a read error. The gene calls are TRBV6-1 and TRBJ2-1; the match to TRBD1 covers 9 bases. V lost 5 bases and J lost 10; bases outside the gene matches: 12. Germline CDR1 MNHNS, CDR2 SASEGT. The CDR3 loop spans 15 amino acids. The CDR3 protein is CASSSGDRAPYEQFF. The DNA for the CDR3 is TGTGCCAGCAGTTCCGGGGACAGGGCCCCTTACGAGCAGTTCTTC.

This clonotype was seen a few times. The chain joins TRBV10-3 to TRBJ2-5; 7 nucleotides agree with TRBD1. V lost 6 bases to trimming and J lost 13 bases; unmatched junction nucleotides: 20. This CDR3 has 15 residues. CDR1 and CDR2 (germline): ENHRY, SYGVKD. The CDR3 loop reads CAISKDRLDTGELYF. The CDR3 region has the DNA TGTGCCATCAGCAAGGACAGGCTCGACACCGGGGAGCTGTACTTC.

This chain joins TRBV7-2 and TRBJ1-5; D call uncertain. CDR1 and CDR2 (germline): SGHTA, FQGNSA. The CDR3 contains 15 residues. Trimming removed 4 bases at V and 0 bases at J, with 10 bases between. CDR3 sequence: CASSSDGYSNQPQHF. CDR3 sequence (DNA): TGTGCCAGCAGCTCTGACGGGTATAGCAATCAGCCCCAGCATTTT.

The chain joins TRBV6-1 to TRBJ2-7; 10 bases line up with TRBD2. V was clipped by 5 bases and J by 5 bases; unmatched bases: 21. The CDR3 is 19 residues long. Germline values: CDR1 MNHNS, CDR2 SASEGT. This CDR3 is CASSMGARLAGEKRDEQYF. The CDR3 DNA is TGTGCCAGCAGTATGGGGGCTCGGCTAGCGGGAGAAAAACGGGACGAGCAGTACTTC.

Comments on this clonotype: The CDR3 carries no conserved terminal phenylalanine or tryptophan, so it likely arises from a read error. The DNA is omitted, as the CDR3 cannot be located on it reliably, and the CDR3 follows TCRdb's listing. This CDR3 reads CASSRLTSGRYNEQFV. The chain recombines TRBV6-5 with TRBJ1-1. The CDR3 is 16 amino acids long, termini counted. Per germline, CDR1 MNHEY and CDR2 SVGAGI.

The chain joins TRBV7-2 to TRBJ2-1; 11 nucleotides match TRBD2. The J call may be mistaken, given a closer DNA end match to TRBJ2-5. Germline values: CDR1 SGHTA, CDR2 FQGNSA. This CDR3 spans 17 amino acids. The CDR3 nucleotides are TGTGCCAGCAGCTTAGGCGGTAGCGGGAGGGTTCAAGAGACCCAGTACTTC. It codes for CASSLGGSGRVQETQYF.

This clonotype has a count of ten or more. The CDR3 protein is CASSPGAYSGNTIYF. The CDR3 DNA reads TGTGCCAGCAGCCCGGGGGCGTACTCTGGAAACACCATATATTTT. The V gene is TRBV7-9, the J gene TRBJ1-3; D might be TRBD1 (6 bases). V was cut by 5 bases and J by 0 bases, with 11 bases left in between. The CDR3 consists of 15 residues. Looked up from germline, CDR1 is SEHNR and CDR2 is FQNEAQ (reference sequence).

A remark on this clonotype: The junction departs from the called germline gene at one end, perhaps through a read error. This chain links TRBV2 with TRBJ2-5, with no clear D. Germline V gene sequence: CDR1 SNHLY, CDR2 FYNNEI. The CDR3 is 14 amino acids. In nucleotides, the CDR3 is TGTGCCAGCAGTGAAGACAAAAGAGACTCACCCCTCCACTTC. This codes for CASSEDKRDSPLHF.